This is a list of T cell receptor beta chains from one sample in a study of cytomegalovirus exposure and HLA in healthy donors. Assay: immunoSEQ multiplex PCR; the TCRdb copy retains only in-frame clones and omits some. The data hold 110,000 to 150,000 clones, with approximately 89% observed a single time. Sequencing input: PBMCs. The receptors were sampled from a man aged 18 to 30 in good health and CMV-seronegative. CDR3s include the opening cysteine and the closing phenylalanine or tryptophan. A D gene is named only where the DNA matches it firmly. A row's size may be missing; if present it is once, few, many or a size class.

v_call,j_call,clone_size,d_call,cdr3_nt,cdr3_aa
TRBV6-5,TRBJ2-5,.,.,TGTGCCAGCAGGACGACGGGAGAAGAGACCCAGTACTTC,CASRTTGEETQYF
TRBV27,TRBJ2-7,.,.,TGTGCCAGCAGGCCGACTTTGGGACTGACCTACGAGCAGTACTTC,CASRPTLGLTYEQYF
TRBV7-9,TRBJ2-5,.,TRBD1,TGTGCCAGCAGCTGGACAGGGCAAGAGACCCAGTACTTC,CASSWTGQETQYF
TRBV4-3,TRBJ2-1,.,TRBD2,TGCGCCAGCAGCCAAGAACTAGCGCCCTACAATGAGCAGTTCTTC,CASSQELAPYNEQFF
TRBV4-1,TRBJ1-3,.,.,TGCGCCAGCAGCCAAGCGGGGGTGGTAAGGGGAAACACCATATATTTT,CASSQAGVVRGNTIYF
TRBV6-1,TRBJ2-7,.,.,TGTGCCACCCAAACGGGGAGCCCCCCCTACGAGCAGTACTTC,CATQTGSPPYEQYF
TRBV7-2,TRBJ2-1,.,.,TGTGCCAGCAGCTCAAACGGGGGTTCCTACAATGAGCAGTTCTTC,CASSSNGGSYNEQFF
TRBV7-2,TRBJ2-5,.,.,TGTGCCAGCAGCTTGGGGGCCGTACAAGAGACCCAGTACTTC,CASSLGAVQETQYF
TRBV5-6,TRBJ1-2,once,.,TGTGCCAGCAGCTTGTCCGCGACGGAGTATGGCTACACCTTC,CASSLSATEYGYTF
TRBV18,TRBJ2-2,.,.,TGTGCCAGCTCACCGCAACAGGGCGCGAACACCGGGGAGCTGTTTTTT,CASSPQQGANTGELFF
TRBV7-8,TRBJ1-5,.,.,TGTGCCAGCAGCTCTGGACAGAGGACGGGATCTAGGCAGCCCCAGCATTTT,CASSSGQRTGSRQPQHF
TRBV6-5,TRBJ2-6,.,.,TGTGCCAGCAGTTCGACAGGTTCTGGGGCCAACGTCCTGACTTTC,CASSSTGSGANVLTF
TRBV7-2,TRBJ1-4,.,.,TGTGCCAGCAGCCTCGCGGGGGGGCCTGAAAAACTGTTTTTT,CASSLAGGPEKLFF
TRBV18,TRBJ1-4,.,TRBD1,TGTGCCAGCTCACCTACCTCCGGACAGGGCTTTAATGAAAAACTGTTTTTT,CASSPTSGQGFNEKLFF
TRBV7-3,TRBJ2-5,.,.,TGTGCCAGCAGCTTATTTTCAGGACTGCAAGAGACCCAGTACTTC,CASSLFSGLQETQYF
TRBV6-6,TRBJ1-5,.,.,TGTGCCAGCAGTTACGGGGGGGCTCGAAATCAGCCCCAGCATTTT,CASSYGGARNQPQHF
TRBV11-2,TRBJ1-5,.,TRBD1,TGTGCCAGCAGCTTAGGTGGACAGGGGAAGTTTCAGCCCCAGCATTTT,CASSLGGQGKFQPQHF
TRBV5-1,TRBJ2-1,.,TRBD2,TGCGCCAGCAGCTTGGCCTGGGGCGGGAGGGCCACTGATGAAAATGAGCAGTTCTTC,CASSLAWGGRATDENEQFF
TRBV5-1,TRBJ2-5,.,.,TGCGCCAGCAGCTTGGATCGGACTAGGGGGGAGACCCAGTACTTC,CASSLDRTRGETQYF
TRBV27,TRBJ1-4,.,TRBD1,TGTGCCAGCAGGCCGGACAGGGAGAGTGAAAAACTGTTTTTT,CASRPDRESEKLFF
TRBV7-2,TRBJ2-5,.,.,TGTGCCAGCAGCTTAAACAGGCAAGAGACCCAGTACTTC,CASSLNRQETQYF
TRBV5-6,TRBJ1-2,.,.,TGTGCCAGCAGCTTGCTCGCCACTCTTGGCTACACCTTC,CASSLLATLGYTF
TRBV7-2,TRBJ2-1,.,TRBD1,TGTGCCAGCAGCTTAACCGGGACAGGGCGCAACAATGAGCAGTTCTTC,CASSLTGTGRNNEQFF
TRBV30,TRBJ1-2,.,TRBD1,TGTGCCTGCCACCTGATAGGGGGCGCAGGCTATGGCTACACCTTC,CACHLIGGAGYGYTF
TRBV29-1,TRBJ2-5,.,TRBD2,TGCAGCGTCGGCGGACTAGCGGAACAAGAGACCCAGTACTTC,CSVGGLAEQETQYF
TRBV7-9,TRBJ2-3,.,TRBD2,TGTGCCAGCAGCTTGAGCAGCGGGGGGTACACAGATACGCAGTATTTT,CASSLSSGGYTDTQYF
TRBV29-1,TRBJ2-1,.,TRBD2,TGCAGCGTTGAAAAAGGGAGGGGATCCTACAATGAGCAGTTCTTC,CSVEKGRGSYNEQFF
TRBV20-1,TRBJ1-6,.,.,TGCAGTGCTAGAGGCGATTCACCCCTCCACTTT,CSARGDSPLHF
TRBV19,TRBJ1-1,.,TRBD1,TGTGCCAGTAGTATGTACAGGGGCGTGAACACTGAAGCTTTCTTT,CASSMYRGVNTEAFF
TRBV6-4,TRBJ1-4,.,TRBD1,TGTGCCAGCAGTCCGGACAGGCAGAATGAAAAACTGTTTTTT,CASSPDRQNEKLFF
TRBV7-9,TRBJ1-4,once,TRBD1,TGTGCCAGCAGACCGACAGGGGGAAGGGAAAAACTGTTTTTT,CASRPTGGREKLFF